The 8 T cell receptor beta chains below come from one sample, sequenced in a study of cytomegalovirus exposure and HLA in healthy donors. The PCR contained 60 Vbeta and 13 Jbeta primers. Data came from immunoSEQ multiplex PCR; TCRdb stores just in-frame clones and leaves some out. The sample consists of 120,000 or so clones, approximately 74% of them appearing once. Sequenced sample: PBMCs. The receptors here all came from a woman between 50 and 59 years old in good health and CMV-seropositive.

V usage is TRBV2 and J usage is TRBJ2-2; TRBD1 is a possible D gene (6 bases). V was clipped by 8 bases and J by 6 bases, with 16 bases between them. Germline V lookup: CDR1 SNHLY, CDR2 FYNNEI. The CDR3 is made up of 14 amino acids. CDR3: CASVDSLIAGELFF. CDR3 DNA: TGTGCCAGCGTGGACAGTCTCATTGCCGGGGAGCTGTTTTTT.

V and J are TRBV29-1 and TRBJ1-3; TRBD1 is a possible D gene (5 bases). CDR1 is SQVTM, CDR2 ANQGSEA, per germline. CDR3 length equals 15 residues. V was shortened by 6 bases and J by 0 bases, with 15 bases between the two germline ends. As DNA, the CDR3 is TGCAGCGTGGCCCCGGACACACGCTCTGGAAACACCATATATTTT. As protein: CSVAPDTRSGNTIYF.

The chain uses TRBV5-1 and TRBJ1-1, with TRBD1 as a possible D gene (5 bases). Trimming took 1 base from V and 3 from J, leaving 10 bases between them. This CDR3 spans 14 amino acids. CDR1 is SGHRS, CDR2 YFSETQ, per germline. The CDR3: CASSLYRGDTEAFF. The CDR3 DNA is TGCGCCAGCAGCTTGTATCGGGGGGACACTGAAGCTTTCTTT.

The V call is TRBV27, the J call TRBJ2-7; no clear D. V gave up 3 bases and J gave up 3 bases, with 9 bases separating them. Germline V gene sequence: CDR1 MNHEY, CDR2 SMNVEV (reference sequence). The CDR3 spans 13 residues. CDR3 DNA: TGTGCCAGCAGTTTTGGGCACGGCTACGAGCAGTACTTC. Translation: CASSFGHGYEQYF.

V is TRBV6-5 and J is TRBJ1-5; 8 bases are shared with TRBD1. Germline lookup yields CDR1 MNHEY and CDR2 SVGAGI. The CDR3 spans 14 residues. Trimming took 5 bases from V and 3 from J; bases not matched to a gene: 3. As DNA, the CDR3 is TGTGCCAGCAGTGCGACAGGGGACAATCAGCCCCAGCATTTT. Its translation is CASSATGDNQPQHF.

The rearrangement links TRBV18 to TRBJ1-4; 7 nucleotides line up with TRBD1. CDR1 KGHSH and CDR2 LQKENI come from the germline V gene. The J segment lost 0 bases and the V segment lost 3 bases, leaving 4 bases of the junction unmatched. The CDR3 consists of 16 residues. This chain's CDR3 is CASSPETGPTNEKLFF. In nucleotides, the CDR3 is TGTGCCAGCTCACCCGAGACAGGGCCAACTAATGAAAAACTGTTTTTT.

The V gene is TRBV5-6, the J gene TRBJ2-6; possible D gene TRBD2, 7 bases. There are 16 residues in the CDR3. Germline CDR1 is SGHDT and CDR2 is YYEEEE. V lost 0 bases to trimming and J lost 2 bases, with 9 bases between them. The CDR3 sequence is CASSLGGGTGANVLTF. The DNA for the CDR3 is TGTGCCAGCAGCTTGGGCGGGGGCACTGGGGCCAACGTCCTGACTTTC.

V gene TRBV6-1 combines with J gene TRBJ1-5; 9 bases agree with TRBD1. The germline V gene encodes CDR1 MNHNS and CDR2 SASEGT. The CDR3 totals 15 residues. The V segment lost 7 bases and the J segment 3 bases; nucleotides outside the gene matches: 7. CDR3 protein: CASKEGQGNNQPQHF. CDR3 in DNA: TGTGCCAGCAAGGAGGGACAGGGTAACAATCAGCCCCAGCATTTT.